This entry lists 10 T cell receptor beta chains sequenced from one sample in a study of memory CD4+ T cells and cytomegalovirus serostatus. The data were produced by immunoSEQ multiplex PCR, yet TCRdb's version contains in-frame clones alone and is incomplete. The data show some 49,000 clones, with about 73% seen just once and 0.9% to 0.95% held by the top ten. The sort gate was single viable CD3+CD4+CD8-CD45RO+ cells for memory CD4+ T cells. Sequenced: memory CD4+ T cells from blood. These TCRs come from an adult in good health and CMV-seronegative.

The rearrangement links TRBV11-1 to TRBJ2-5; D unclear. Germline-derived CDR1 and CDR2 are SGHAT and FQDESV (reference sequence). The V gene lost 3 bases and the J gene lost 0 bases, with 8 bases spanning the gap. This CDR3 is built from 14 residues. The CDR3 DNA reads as TGTGCCAGCAGCTTTGGGCCGTACCAAGAGACCCAGTACTTC. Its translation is CASSFGPYQETQYF.

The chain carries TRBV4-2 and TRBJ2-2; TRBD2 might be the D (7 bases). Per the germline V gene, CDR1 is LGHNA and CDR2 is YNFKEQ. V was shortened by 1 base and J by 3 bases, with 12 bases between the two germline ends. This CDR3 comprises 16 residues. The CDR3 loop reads CASSQGRGGDTGELFF. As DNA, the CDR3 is TGTGCCAGCAGCCAAGGGAGAGGGGGGGACACCGGGGAGCTGTTTTTT.

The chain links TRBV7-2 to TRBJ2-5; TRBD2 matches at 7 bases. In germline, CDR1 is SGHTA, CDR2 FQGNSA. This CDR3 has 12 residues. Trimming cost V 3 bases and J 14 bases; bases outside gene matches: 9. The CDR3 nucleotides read TGTGCCAGCAGCTTCGGAGGAACTAGCGCATACTTC. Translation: CASSFGGTSAYF.

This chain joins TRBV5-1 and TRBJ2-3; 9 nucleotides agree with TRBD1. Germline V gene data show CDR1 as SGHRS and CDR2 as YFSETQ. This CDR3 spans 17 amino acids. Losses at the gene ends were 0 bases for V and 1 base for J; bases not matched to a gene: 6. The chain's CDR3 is CASSLAWTGARTDTQYF. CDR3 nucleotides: TGCGCCAGCAGCTTGGCCTGGACAGGGGCCCGCACAGATACGCAGTATTTT. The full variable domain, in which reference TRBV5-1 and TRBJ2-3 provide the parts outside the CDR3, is KAGVTQTPRYLIKTRGQQVTLSCSPISGHRSVSWYQQTPGQGLQFLFEYFSETQRNKGNFPGRFSGRQFSNSRSEMNVSTLELGDSALYLCASSLAWTGARTDTQYFGPGTRLTVL.

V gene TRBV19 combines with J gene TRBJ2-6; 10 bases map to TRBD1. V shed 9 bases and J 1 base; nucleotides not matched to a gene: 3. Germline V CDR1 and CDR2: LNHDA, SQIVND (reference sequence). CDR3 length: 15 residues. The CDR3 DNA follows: TGTGCCAGCCGGGACAGGGGATCTGGGGCCAACGTCCTGACTTTC. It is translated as CASRDRGSGANVLTF.

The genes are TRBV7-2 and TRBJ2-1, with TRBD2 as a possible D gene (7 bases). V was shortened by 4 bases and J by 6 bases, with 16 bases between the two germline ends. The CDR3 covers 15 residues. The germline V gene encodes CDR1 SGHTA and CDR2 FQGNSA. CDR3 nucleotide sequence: TGTGCCAGCAGCTCGGGGGGCCAGAGGACCAATGAGCAGTTCTTC. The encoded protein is CASSSGGQRTNEQFF.

The CDR3 coding sequence is TGTGCCAGCAGCTTACCTGACAGGGTCTATGGCTACACCTTC. This gives the protein CASSLPDRVYGYTF. The gene calls are TRBV5-6 and TRBJ1-2; TRBD1 agrees at 7 bases. The CDR3 loop spans 14 amino acids. Losses at the gene ends were 2 bases for V and 4 bases for J; bases not matched to a gene: 5. Per the germline V gene, CDR1 is SGHDT and CDR2 is YYEEEE.

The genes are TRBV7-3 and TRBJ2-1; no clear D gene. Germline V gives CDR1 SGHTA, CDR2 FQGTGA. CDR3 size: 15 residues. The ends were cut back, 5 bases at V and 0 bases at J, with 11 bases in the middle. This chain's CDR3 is CASSPSKSSYNEQFF. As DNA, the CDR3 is TGTGCCAGCAGCCCCTCCAAGAGCTCCTACAATGAGCAGTTCTTC.

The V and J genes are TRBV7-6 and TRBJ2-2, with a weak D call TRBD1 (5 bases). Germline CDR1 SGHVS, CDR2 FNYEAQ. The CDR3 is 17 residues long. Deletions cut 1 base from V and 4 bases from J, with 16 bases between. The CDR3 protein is CASSLVTVRQGTGELFF. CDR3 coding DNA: TGTGCCAGCAGCTTAGTCACTGTCAGGCAGGGCACCGGGGAGCTGTTTTTT.

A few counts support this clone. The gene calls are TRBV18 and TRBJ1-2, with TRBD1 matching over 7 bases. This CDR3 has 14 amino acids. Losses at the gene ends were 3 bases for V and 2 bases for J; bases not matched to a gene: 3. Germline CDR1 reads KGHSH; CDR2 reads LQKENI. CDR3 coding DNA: TGTGCCAGCTCACCCGGGACAGCAAACTATGGCTACACCTTC. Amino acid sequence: CASSPGTANYGYTF.